A selection of T cell receptor beta chains follows, all from one sample in a study of T cells after yellow fever vaccination. MiXCR was run by TCRdb on the 5' RACE reads, yielding one entry per CDR3 protein. The sample has some 250,000 distinct CDR3 sequences, 6.5% to 8.5% seen once. This material consisted of CD4+ T cells sorted from PBMCs, taken 15 days after the yellow fever booster vaccination. These receptors were collected from a man under 40 who received the YFV17D yellow fever vaccine. Each CDR3 is given with its conserved first and last residue. A D gene is named only where the DNA matches it firmly. Where a row states a size, it is once, few, many or the class of an expanded clone; other rows omit it.

V gene,J gene,D gene,clone size,CDR3 DNA,CDR3 protein
TRBV5-1,TRBJ2-1,NA,NA,TGCGCCAGCAGCTCGTCCTCCGCTAGCGCAGGGGAGCAGTTCTTC,CASSSSSASAGEQFF
TRBV19,TRBJ1-2,NA,few,TGTGCCAGTAGCCAAACAGGAAGAGCTAACTATGGCTACACCTTC,CASSQTGRANYGYTF
TRBV7-3,TRBJ2-7,NA,many,TGTGCCAGCAGCCCCAGCGGTATCGACGAGCAGTACTTC,CASSPSGIDEQYF
TRBV29-1,TRBJ2-7,NA,few,TGCAGCGTTGAAGATGGCCCTACGGACTCCCCCACTTCCTACGAGCAGTACTTC,CSVEDGPTDSPTSYEQYF
TRBV3-1,TRBJ2-5,NA,few,TGTGCCAGCAGCCAAAGGATAAAGGACCAAGAGACCCAGTACTTC,CASSQRIKDQETQYF
TRBV18,TRBJ2-1,TRBD1,many,TGTGCCAGCTCACCACCCGTTGGACAGGACTACAATGAGCAGTTCTTC,CASSPPVGQDYNEQFF
TRBV27,TRBJ1-2,NA,NA,TGTGCCAGCAGTTCCCCAGGGGACGGCTACACCTTC,CASSSPGDGYTF
TRBV6-2/TRBV6-3,TRBJ1-1,NA,few,TGTGCCAGCAGTTTCCCGTGGGGGAACACTGAAGCTTTCTTT,CASSFPWGNTEAFF
TRBV15,TRBJ2-1,TRBD2,few,TGTGCCACCAGCAAGGGCAGACTAGCGGACTACAATGAGCAGTTCTTC,CATSKGRLADYNEQFF
TRBV28,TRBJ1-5,NA,NA,TGTGCCAGCAGTTTCCAGGGACCGATCAATCAGCCCCAGCATTTT,CASSFQGPINQPQHF
TRBV15,TRBJ1-1,NA,few,TGTGCCACCAGCAGAGTGGGACTTGACACTGAAGCTTTCTTT,CATSRVGLDTEAFF
TRBV7-3,TRBJ2-1,TRBD2,NA,TGTGCCAGCAGCCCGTACGGACTAGCGGGGTACAATGAGCAGTTCTTC,CASSPYGLAGYNEQFF
TRBV4-3,TRBJ1-4,NA,NA,TGCGCCAGCAGCCAAGAGATGACGACCTCTAATGAAAAACTGTTTTTT,CASSQEMTTSNEKLFF
TRBV7-7,TRBJ2-2,TRBD2,many,TGTGCTAGCAGCCCACTAGCGGGGGGCACCGGGGAGCTGTTTTTT,CASSPLAGGTGELFF
TRBV27,TRBJ2-5,NA,few,TGTGCCAGCAGTTTTGGCGGTGGAGGGGGGGAGACCCAGTACTTC,CASSFGGGGGETQYF
TRBV7-3,TRBJ2-2,NA,NA,TGTGCCAGCAGACCAATGGGGGGAGCCATAAACACCGGGGAGCTGTTTTTT,CASRPMGGAINTGELFF
TRBV29-1,TRBJ2-3,NA,NA,TGCAGCGTTGAAGATGGGGGACATTCACTGCAGTATTTT,CSVEDGGHSLQYF
TRBV2,TRBJ1-4,NA,NA,TGTTCCAGCAGAGTAGGGCTTAATGAAAAACTGTTTTTT,CSSRVGLNEKLFF
TRBV3-1,TRBJ2-1,NA,NA,TGTGCCAGCAGCCAAGGGTGGCAGGGGTACCACTATGAGCAGTTCTTC,CASSQGWQGYHYEQFF
TRBV18,TRBJ1-1,TRBD1,NA,TGTGCCAGCTCACCACGGGCACAGGGGGACCCTGAAGCTTTCTTT,CASSPRAQGDPEAFF
TRBV20-1,TRBJ1-1,TRBD1,many,TGCAGTGCTAGATTCTGGGGGACAGGGGGCACTGAAGCTTTCTTT,CSARFWGTGGTEAFF